This T cell receptor beta chain was sequenced in a study of T cell repertoires in cytomegalovirus infection. Overall study context: TCR beta signatures that were public indicated CMV infection and matching HLA type.

Notes on the study in general: Using cumulative public TCR beta family frequency, the authors identified those who carried CMV together with the relevant HLA.

TCRdb reprocessed the reads with MiXCR, giving one entry per CDR3 protein. Here the sample spans hundreds of thousands of distinct CDR3 sequences, 32% being singletons. This clonotype occurred many times. Its antigen is as yet unknown. The source material was cultured CD8+ T cells from PBMCs, sampled from culture after CMV antigen stimulation. This receptor was obtained from a human donor in good health (CMV status not recorded). Some clones in this sample may be carry-over from other donors' samples.

CDR3 residues: CASSPTTGWSPNTEAFF. CDR3 DNA sequence: TGTGCCAGCAGCCCCACTACAGGCTGGTCTCCGAACACTGAAGCTTTCTTT. The V and J genes are TRBV7-9 and TRBJ1-1; possible D gene TRBD1, 5 bases. Trimming pared 5 bases from V and 1 base from J, leaving 20 bases between. This CDR3 comprises 17 residues. Germline V lookup: CDR1 SEHNR, CDR2 FQNEAQ (reference sequence).